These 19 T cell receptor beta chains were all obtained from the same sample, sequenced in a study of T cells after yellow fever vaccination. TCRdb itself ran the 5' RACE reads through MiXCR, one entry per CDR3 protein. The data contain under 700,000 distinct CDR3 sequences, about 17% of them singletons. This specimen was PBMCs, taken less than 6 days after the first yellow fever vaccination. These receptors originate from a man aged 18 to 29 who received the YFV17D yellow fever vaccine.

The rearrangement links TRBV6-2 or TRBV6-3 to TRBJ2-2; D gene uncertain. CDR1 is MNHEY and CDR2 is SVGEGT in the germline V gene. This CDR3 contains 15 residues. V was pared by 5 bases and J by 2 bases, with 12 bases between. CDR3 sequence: CASSMTHPNTGELFF. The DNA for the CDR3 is TGTGCCAGCAGTATGACCCATCCTAACACCGGGGAGCTGTTTTTT.

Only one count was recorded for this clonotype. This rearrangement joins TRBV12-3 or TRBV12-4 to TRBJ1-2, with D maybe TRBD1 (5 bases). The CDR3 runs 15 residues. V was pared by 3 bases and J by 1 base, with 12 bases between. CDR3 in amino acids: CASSFGARVNYGYTF. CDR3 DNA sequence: TGTGCCAGCAGTTTTGGGGCTAGGGTTAACTATGGCTACACCTTC.

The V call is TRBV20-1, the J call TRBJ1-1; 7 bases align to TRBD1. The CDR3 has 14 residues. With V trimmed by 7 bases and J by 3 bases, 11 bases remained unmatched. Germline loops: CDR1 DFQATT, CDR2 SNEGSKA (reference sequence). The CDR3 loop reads CSGWDARGYTEAFF. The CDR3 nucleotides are TGCAGTGGATGGGACGCCAGGGGGTACACTGAAGCTTTCTTT.

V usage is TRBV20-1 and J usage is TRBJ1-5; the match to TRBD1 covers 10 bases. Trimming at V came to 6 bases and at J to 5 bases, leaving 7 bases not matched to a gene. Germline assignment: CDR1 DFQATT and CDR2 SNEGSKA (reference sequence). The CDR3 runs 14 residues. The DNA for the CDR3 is TGCAGTGCCTTCGGACAGGGGGACTATCAGCCCCAGCATTTT. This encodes CSAFGQGDYQPQHF.

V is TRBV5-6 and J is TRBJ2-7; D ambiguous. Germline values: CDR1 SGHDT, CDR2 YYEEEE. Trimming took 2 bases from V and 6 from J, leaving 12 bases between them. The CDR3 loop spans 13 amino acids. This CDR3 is CASSLYPYGEQYF. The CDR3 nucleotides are TGTGCCAGCAGCTTATACCCTTACGGCGAGCAGTACTTC. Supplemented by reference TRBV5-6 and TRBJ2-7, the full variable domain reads DAGVTQSPTHLIKTRGQQVTLRCSPKSGHDTVSWYQQALGQGPQFIFQYYEEEERQRGNFPDRFSGHQFPNYSSELNVNALLLGDSALYLCASSLYPYGEQYFGPGTRLTVT.

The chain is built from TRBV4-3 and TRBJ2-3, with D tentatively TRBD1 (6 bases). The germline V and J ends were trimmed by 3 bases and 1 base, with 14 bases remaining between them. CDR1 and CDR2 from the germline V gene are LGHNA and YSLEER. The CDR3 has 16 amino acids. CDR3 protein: CASSQYTQGGTDTQYF. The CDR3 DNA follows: TGCGCCAGCAGCCAGTACACACAGGGAGGCACAGATACGCAGTATTTT.

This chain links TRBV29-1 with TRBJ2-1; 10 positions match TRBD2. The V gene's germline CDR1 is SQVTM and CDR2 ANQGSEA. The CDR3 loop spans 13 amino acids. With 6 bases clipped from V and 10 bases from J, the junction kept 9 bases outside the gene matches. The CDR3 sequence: CSVTSGAFEEQFF. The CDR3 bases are TGCAGCGTAACTAGCGGGGCCTTCGAGGAGCAGTTCTTC.

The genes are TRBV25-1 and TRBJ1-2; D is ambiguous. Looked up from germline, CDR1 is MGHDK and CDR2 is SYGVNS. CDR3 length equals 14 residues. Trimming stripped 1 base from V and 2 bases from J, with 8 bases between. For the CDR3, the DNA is TGTGCCAGCAGTGAATGGGGTTGGAACTATGGCTACACCTTC. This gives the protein CASSEWGWNYGYTF.

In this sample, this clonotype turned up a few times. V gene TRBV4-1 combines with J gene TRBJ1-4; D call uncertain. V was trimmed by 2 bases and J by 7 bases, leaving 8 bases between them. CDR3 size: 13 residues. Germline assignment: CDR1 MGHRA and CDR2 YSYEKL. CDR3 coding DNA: TGCGCCAGCAGCCAATTGGCAGGTGAAAAACTGTTTTTT. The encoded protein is CASSQLAGEKLFF.

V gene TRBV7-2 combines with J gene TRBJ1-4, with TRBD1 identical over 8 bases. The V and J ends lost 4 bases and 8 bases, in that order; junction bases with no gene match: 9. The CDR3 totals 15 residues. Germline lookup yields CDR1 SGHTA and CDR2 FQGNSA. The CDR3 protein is CASSSDRASPEKLFF. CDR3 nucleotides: TGTGCCAGCAGCTCGGACAGGGCCTCACCGGAAAAACTGTTTTTT.

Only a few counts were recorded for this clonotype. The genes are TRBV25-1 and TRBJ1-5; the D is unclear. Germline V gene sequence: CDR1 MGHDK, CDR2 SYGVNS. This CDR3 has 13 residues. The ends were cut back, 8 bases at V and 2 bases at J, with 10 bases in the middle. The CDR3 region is CASGPRGNQPQHF. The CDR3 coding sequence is TGTGCCAGCGGGCCGCGGGGCAATCAGCCCCAGCATTTT.

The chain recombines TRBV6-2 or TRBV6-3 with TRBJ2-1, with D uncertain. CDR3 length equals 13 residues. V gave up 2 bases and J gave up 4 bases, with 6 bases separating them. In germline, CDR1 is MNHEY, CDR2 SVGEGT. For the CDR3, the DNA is TGTGCCAGCAGTTACCGGCGTTACAATGAGCAGTTCTTC. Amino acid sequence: CASSYRRYNEQFF.

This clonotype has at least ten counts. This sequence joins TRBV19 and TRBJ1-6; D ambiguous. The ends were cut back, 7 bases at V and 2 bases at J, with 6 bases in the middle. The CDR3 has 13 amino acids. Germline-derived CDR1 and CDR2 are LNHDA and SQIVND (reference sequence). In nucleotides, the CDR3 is TGTGCCAGTAACCGAGCCTATAATTCACCCCTCCACTTT. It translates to CASNRAYNSPLHF.

CDR3 region: CASSQGFGYTF. CDR3 nucleotide sequence: TGTGCCAGCAGTCAGGGGTTCGGCTACACCTTC. The chain joins TRBV27 to TRBJ1-2, with D tentatively TRBD1 (6 bases). The V and J ends lost 5 bases and 8 bases respectively, with 9 bases between them. This CDR3 contains 11 residues. Germline V CDR1 and CDR2: MNHEY, SMNVEV (reference sequence).

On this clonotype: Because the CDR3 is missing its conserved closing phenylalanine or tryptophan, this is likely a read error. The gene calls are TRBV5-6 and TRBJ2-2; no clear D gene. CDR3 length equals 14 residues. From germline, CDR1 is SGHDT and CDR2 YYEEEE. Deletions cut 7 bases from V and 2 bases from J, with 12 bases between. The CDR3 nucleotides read TGTGCCAGCGCCCCCTGGAACAACACCGGGGAGCTGTTTTGT. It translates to CASAPWNNTGELFC.

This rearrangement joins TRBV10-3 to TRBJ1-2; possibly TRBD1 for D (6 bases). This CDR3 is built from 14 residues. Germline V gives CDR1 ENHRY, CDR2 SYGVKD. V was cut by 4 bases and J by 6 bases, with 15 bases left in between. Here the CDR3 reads CAISGGGGADGYTF. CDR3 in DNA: TGTGCCATCAGTGGAGGAGGGGGGGCTGATGGCTACACCTTC.

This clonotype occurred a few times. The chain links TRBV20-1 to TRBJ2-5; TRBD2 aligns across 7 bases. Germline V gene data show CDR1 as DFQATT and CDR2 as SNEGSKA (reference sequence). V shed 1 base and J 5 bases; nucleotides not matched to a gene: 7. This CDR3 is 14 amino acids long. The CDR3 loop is CSARGPIGGETQYF. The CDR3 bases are TGCAGTGCTAGAGGCCCGATCGGGGGGGAGACCCAGTACTTC.

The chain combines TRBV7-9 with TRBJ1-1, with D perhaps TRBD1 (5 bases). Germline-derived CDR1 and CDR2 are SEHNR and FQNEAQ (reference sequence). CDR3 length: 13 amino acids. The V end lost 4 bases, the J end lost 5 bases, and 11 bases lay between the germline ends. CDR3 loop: CASSSTGTTEAFF. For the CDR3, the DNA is TGTGCCAGCAGCTCTACCGGGACGACTGAAGCTTTCTTT.

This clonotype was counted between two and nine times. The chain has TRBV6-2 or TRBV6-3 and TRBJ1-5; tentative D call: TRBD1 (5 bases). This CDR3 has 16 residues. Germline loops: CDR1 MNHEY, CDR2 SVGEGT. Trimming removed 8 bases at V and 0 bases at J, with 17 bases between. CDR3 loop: CASRRRGTNSNQPQHF. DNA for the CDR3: TGTGCCAGCCGCAGGCGGGGGACTAATAGCAATCAGCCCCAGCATTTT.